This T cell receptor beta chain emerged from a study of blood T cell repertoires in COVID-19. Looking at the study overall: Acute and convalescent COVID-19 specimens originated in the United States, Italy and Spain.

V was pared by 2 bases and J by 4 bases, with 12 bases between. Germline lookup yields CDR1 SGHAT and CDR2 FQNNGV. The CDR3 loop spans 14 amino acids. Authors' analysis steps: By means of reference gene primer amplification, nucleated cell counts were estimated. Libraries were prepared by immunoSEQ multiplex PCR; TCRdb keeps only in-frame clonotypes and omits some of them. V, J and clone size are those of that table, while D and trimming were read from the DNA. This sample yields 20,000 to 25,000 clones, of which roughly 89% are seen a single time; approximately 9% belongs to the top ten. This TCR was sampled from a human donor with active COVID-19. The donor label of this sample is uncertain. Source material: peripheral blood. The chain links TRBV11-2 to TRBJ2-7, with D possibly being TRBD2 (7 bases). Written as DNA, the CDR3 is TGTGCCAGCAGCTTAAGCGGGACATCGTACGAGCAGTACTTC. Protein: CASSLSGTSYEQYF.